Here is one T cell receptor (beta chain) with its context. TCRdb keeps only in-frame clones here, not all; method: immunoSEQ multiplex PCR. This table holds some 73,000 clones, roughly 85% found once. This sample is drawn from a study of blood T cell repertoires in COVID-19. On the study more broadly: The United States, Italy and Spain provided the acute and convalescent COVID-19 samples. Sources were T cells, B-cell-depleted T cells, or PBMCs; the material itself was cDNA or gDNA.

V gave up 2 bases and J gave up 4 bases, with 11 bases separating them. The CDR3 has 14 amino acids. Germline CDR1 SGHTA, CDR2 FQGNSA. This TCR was recovered from a woman of 80 years or more with active or convalescent COVID-19. V gene TRBV7-2 combines with J gene TRBJ1-2; unclear D gene. Material: peripheral blood. The CDR3 loop reads CASSLNPGVYGYTF. The DNA of the CDR3 is TGTGCCAGCAGCTTAAACCCAGGCGTCTATGGCTACACCTTC. The whole variable domain, filled in from reference TRBV7-2 and TRBJ1-2, reads GAGVSQSPSNKVTEKGKDVELRCDPISGHTALYWYRQSLGQGLEFLIYFQGNSAPDKSGLPSDRFSAERTGGSVSTLTIQRTQQEDSAVYLCASSLNPGVYGYTFGSGTRLTVV.